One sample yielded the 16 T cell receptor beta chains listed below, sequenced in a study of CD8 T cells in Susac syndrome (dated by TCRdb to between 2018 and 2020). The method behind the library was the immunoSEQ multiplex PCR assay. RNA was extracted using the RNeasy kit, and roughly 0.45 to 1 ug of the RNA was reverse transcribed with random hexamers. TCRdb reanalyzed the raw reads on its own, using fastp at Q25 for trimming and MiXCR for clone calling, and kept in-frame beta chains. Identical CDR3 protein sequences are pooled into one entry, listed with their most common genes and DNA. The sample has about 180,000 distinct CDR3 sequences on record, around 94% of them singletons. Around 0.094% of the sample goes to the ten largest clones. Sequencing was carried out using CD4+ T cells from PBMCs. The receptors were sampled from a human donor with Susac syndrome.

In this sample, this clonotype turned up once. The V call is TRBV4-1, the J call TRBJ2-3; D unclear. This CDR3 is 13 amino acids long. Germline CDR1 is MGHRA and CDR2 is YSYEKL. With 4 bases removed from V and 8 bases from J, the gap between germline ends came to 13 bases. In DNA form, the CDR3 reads TGCGCCAGCAGCCCAGCTTATGTTGTTACGCAGTATTTT. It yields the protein CASSPAYVVTQYF.

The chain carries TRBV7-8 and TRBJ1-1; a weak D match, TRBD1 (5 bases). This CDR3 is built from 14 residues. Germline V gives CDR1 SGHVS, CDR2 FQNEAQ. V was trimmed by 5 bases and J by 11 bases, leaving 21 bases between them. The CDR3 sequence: CASSPTRDGPKAFF. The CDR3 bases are TGTGCCAGCAGCCCGACACGGGACGGGCCTAAGGCTTTCTTT.

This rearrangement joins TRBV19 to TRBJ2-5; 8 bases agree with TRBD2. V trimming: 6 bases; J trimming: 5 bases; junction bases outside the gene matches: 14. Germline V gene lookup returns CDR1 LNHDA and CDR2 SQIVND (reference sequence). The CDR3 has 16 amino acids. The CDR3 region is CASSTARGGLGETQYF. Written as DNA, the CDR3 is TGTGCCAGTAGCACCGCCCGCGGGGGGCTAGGGGAGACCCAGTACTTC.

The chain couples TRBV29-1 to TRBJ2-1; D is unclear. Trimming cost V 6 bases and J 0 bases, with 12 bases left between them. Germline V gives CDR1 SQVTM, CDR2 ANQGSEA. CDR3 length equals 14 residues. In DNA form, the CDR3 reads TGCAGCGTCTGTACAGACAACTCCTACAATGAGCAGTTCTTC. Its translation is CSVCTDNSYNEQFF.

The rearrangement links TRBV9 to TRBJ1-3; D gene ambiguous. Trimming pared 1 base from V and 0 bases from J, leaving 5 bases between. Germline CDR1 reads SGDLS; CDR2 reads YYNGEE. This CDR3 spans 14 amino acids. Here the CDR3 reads CASSVLSSGNTIYF. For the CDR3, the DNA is TGTGCCAGCAGCGTACTATCCTCTGGAAACACCATATATTTT.

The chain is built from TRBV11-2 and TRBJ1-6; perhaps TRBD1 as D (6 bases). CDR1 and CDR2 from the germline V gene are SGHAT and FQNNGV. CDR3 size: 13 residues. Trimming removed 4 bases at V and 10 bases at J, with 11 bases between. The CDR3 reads CASSSTGSSPLHF. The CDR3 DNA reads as TGTGCCAGCAGCTCAACAGGGTCCTCACCCCTCCACTTT.

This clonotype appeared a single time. CDR3 sequence reads: CASSEPQVGYTF. The DNA for the CDR3 is TGTGCCAGCAGTGAACCGCAGGTCGGCTACACCTTC. V and J are TRBV6-1 and TRBJ1-2; no firm D call. Per germline, CDR1 MNHNS and CDR2 SASEGT. V was pared by 2 bases and J by 8 bases, with 9 bases between. There are 12 residues in the CDR3.

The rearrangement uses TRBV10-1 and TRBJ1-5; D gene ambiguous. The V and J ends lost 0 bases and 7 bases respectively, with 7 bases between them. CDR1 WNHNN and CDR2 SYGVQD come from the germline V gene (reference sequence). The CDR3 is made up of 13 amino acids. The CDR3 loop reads CASSESGMQPQHF. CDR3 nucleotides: TGCGCCAGCAGTGAGTCGGGGATGCAGCCCCAGCATTTT.

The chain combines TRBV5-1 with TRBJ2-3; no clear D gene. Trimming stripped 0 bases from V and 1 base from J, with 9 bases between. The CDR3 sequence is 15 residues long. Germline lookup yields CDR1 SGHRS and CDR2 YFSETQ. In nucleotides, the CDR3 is TGCGCCAGCAGCTTGGCCAGCCATCGCACAGATACGCAGTATTTT. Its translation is CASSLASHRTDTQYF.

Written as DNA, the CDR3 is TGTGCCAGCAGTTTGGGGTCTACGAACACTGAAGCTTTCTTT. This gives the protein CASSLGSTNTEAFF. The chain has TRBV28 and TRBJ1-1; unclear D gene. V was shortened by 3 bases and J by 1 base, with 9 bases between the two germline ends. The length of the CDR3 is 14 residues. Germline CDR1 and CDR2: MDHEN and SYDVKM.

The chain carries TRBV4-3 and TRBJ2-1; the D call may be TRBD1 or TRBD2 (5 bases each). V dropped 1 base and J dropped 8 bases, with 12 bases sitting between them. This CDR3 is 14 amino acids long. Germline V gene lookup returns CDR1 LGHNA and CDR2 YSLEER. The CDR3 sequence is CASSQGPGQDEQFF. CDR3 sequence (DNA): TGCGCCAGCAGCCAAGGCCCGGGGCAGGATGAGCAGTTCTTC.

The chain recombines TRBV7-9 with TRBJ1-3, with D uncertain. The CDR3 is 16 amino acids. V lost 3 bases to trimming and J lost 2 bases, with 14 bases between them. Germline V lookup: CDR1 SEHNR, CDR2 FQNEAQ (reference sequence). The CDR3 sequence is CASSFPGRITGNTIYF. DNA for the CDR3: TGTGCCAGCAGCTTCCCGGGGAGGATTACTGGAAACACCATATATTTT.

The CDR3 loop is CASSPGDPPYGYTF. The CDR3 region has the DNA TGTGCCAGCAGCCCAGGCGACCCTCCCTATGGCTACACCTTC. The chain is built from TRBV5-4 and TRBJ1-2; no definite D call. CDR1 and CDR2 from the germline V gene are SGHNT and YYREEE (reference sequence). Trimming stripped 4 bases from V and 4 bases from J, with 14 bases between. The CDR3 runs 14 residues. Supplemented by reference TRBV5-4 and TRBJ1-2, the full variable domain reads ETGVTQSPTHLIKTRGQQVTLRCSSQSGHNTVSWYQQALGQGPQFIFQYYREEENGRGNFPPRFSGLQFPNYSSELNVNALELDDSALYLCASSPGDPPYGYTFGSGTRLTVV.

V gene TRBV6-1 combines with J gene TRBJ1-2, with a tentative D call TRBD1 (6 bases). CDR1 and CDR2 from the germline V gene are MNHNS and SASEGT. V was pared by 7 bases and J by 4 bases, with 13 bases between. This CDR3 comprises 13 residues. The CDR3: CASNYRAGYGYTF. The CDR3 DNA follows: TGTGCCAGCAATTACAGGGCTGGCTATGGCTACACCTTC.

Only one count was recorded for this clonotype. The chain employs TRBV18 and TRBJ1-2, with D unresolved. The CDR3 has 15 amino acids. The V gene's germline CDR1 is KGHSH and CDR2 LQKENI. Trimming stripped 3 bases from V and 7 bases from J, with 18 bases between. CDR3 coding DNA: TGTGCCAGCTCACCTGACGGCGTGCCTGAGGGTGGCTACACCTTC. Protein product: CASSPDGVPEGGYTF.

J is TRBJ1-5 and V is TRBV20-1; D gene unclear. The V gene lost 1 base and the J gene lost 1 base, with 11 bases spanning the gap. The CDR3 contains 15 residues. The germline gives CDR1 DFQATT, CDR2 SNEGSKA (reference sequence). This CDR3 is CSARVRQGSNQPQHF. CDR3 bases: TGCAGTGCTAGAGTCCGACAAGGGAGCAATCAGCCCCAGCATTTT.